This TCR beta chain emerged from a study of cytomegalovirus exposure and HLA in healthy donors. Notes on the study in general: Researchers reported from a later analysis that most CMV-associated TCR beta chains appeared HLA-restricted.

Per germline, CDR1 SGHVS and CDR2 FQNEAQ. CDR3 length: 15 residues. V shed 0 bases, J shed 4 bases, and the junction held 2 bases outside the gene matches. Concerning this clone: Its antigen is not known.

The PCR used 60 Vbeta and 13 Jbeta primers. Only in-frame clones appear in the TCRdb table, and some are missing; sequencing was by immunoSEQ multiplex PCR. This sample's table has around 100,000 clones. The source material was PBMCs. The clonotype was recovered from a man aged 30 to 45 in good health and CMV-seronegative. The rearrangement uses TRBV7-8 and TRBJ2-1, with 8 bases fitting TRBD2. CDR3 bases: TGTGCCAGCAGCTTAGCGGGACTAGGATACAATGAGCAGTTCTTC. As protein: CASSLAGLGYNEQFF.